The 27 T cell receptor beta chains given below trace back to one sample, sequenced in a study of T cell clusters in autoimmune cytopenias. Each sample's input was roughly 250 ng genomic DNA, 30,000 to 45,000 genome equivalents. TRB rearrangements were amplified by touch-down multiplex PCR with mixed TRB-A/B primers. One entry per CDR3 protein, without DNA, is what TCRdb gives after re-calling the multiplex PCR reads. The sample table sets out 6,000 to 9,000 distinct CDR3 sequences. This same sample was also part of a study on T cell repertoires in aging, cancer and after chemotherapy.

What was sequenced was peripheral blood. These receptors all stem from a human donor in good health.

According to its frequency, this clonotype is medium-sized. V usage is TRBV30 and J usage is TRBJ2-1; TCRdb indicates TRBD2, and absent DNA this call remains unverified. The CDR3 sequence is 12 residues long. Germline loops: CDR1 GTSNPN, CDR2 SVGIG (reference sequence). This CDR3 is CAWGGGTSEQFF.

The rearrangement joins TRBV7-9 to TRBJ2-7; TCRdb's D call of TRBD2 is untestable without DNA. In germline, CDR1 is SEHNR, CDR2 FQNEAQ (reference sequence). This CDR3 is built from 15 residues. The CDR3 loop is CASSSPGTVSYEQYF.

V is TRBV10-1 and J is TRBJ2-7. The length of the CDR3 is 12 residues. The germline V gene has CDR1 WNHNN and CDR2 SYGVQD (reference sequence). This CDR3 is CASRDEYYEQYF.

This clonotype is labeled medium-sized based on frequency. The chain carries TRBV6-5 and TRBJ2-1; TCRdb's D call of TRBD1 is untestable without DNA. Per the germline V gene, CDR1 is MNHEY and CDR2 is SVGAGI. This CDR3 is 16 amino acids long. The CDR3 protein is CASSPRDPSSYNEQFF.

V and J are TRBV2 and TRBJ1-5; checking the TCRdb D call of TRBD1 is not possible without DNA. This CDR3 is 16 amino acids long. Germline V CDR1 and CDR2: SNHLY, FYNNEI. The CDR3 here is CASSALRDRGNQPQHF. The full variable domain, with the rest looked up from reference TRBV2 and TRBJ1-5, is EPEVTQTPSHQVTQMGQEVILRCVPISNHLYFYWYRQILGQKVEFLVSFYNNEISEKSEIFDDQFSVERPDGSNFTLKIRSTKLEDSAMYFCASSALRDRGNQPQHFGDGTRLSIL.

This clonotype is deemed medium-sized (0.01 to 0.1%) by its frequency. The V gene is TRBV6-5, the J gene TRBJ2-5. The germline V gene encodes CDR1 MNHEY and CDR2 SVGAGI. The CDR3 runs 14 residues. The CDR3: CASRRTGYQETQYF.

V gene TRBV6-6 combines with J gene TRBJ2-4; with no DNA, the TCRdb D assignment of TRBD2 cannot be verified. Germline values: CDR1 MNHNY, CDR2 SVGAGI (reference sequence). The CDR3 extends over 18 amino acids. CDR3 sequence reads: CASSYSLSSGRALDIQYF.

According to its frequency, this clonotype is medium-sized (0.01 to 0.1%). J is TRBJ1-1 and V is TRBV6-5; TCRdb calls TRBD1, which cannot be checked without DNA. The CDR3 has 12 amino acids. Looked up from germline, CDR1 is MNHEY and CDR2 is SVGAGI. The CDR3 reads CASSHGGTEAFF.

The V gene is TRBV4-2, the J gene TRBJ2-5; no DNA is available, so the TRBD2 call from TCRdb remains unchecked. The CDR3 loop spans 14 amino acids. Germline V CDR1 and CDR2: LGHNA, YNFKEQ. The chain's CDR3 is CASSQAGLEETQYF.

This clonotype is deemed medium-sized by its frequency. The chain recombines TRBV19 with TRBJ1-4. In germline, CDR1 is LNHDA, CDR2 SQIVND (reference sequence). The CDR3 sequence is 14 residues long. CDR3 in amino acids: CASSSEATNEKLFF.

V and J are TRBV6-6 and TRBJ1-1. The length of the CDR3 is 13 residues. Germline V gene data show CDR1 as MNHNY and CDR2 as SVGAGI (reference sequence). CDR3 sequence: CAISSEGDTEAFF.

This sequence joins TRBV27 and TRBJ1-1; TCRdb proposes TRBD1, but this gene call is untestable without DNA. Germline loops: CDR1 MNHEY, CDR2 SMNVEV (reference sequence). This CDR3 comprises 15 residues. CDR3 loop: CASSSPTPRQTEAFF.

By frequency, this clonotype registers medium-sized. V and J are TRBV6-5 and TRBJ2-3; no DNA is available, so the TRBD1 call from TCRdb remains unchecked. CDR1 is MNHEY, CDR2 SVGAGI, per germline. The length of the CDR3 is 17 residues. CDR3 loop: CASSKTGQRLSTDTQYF.

This rearrangement joins TRBV6-5 to TRBJ2-2; the D gene TCRdb calls, TRBD2, cannot be checked with no DNA. The CDR3 extends over 17 amino acids. From germline, CDR1 is MNHEY and CDR2 SVGAGI. CDR3 in amino acids: CASSSYLLAASTGELFF.

This clonotype is identified as medium-sized from frequency. This chain connects TRBV29-1 to TRBJ2-3; TCRdb names TRBD2, which stays unverified in the absence of DNA. This CDR3 has 14 residues. Germline loops: CDR1 SQVTM, CDR2 ANQGSEA. CDR3 loop: CSVETAGRTDTQYF.

This rearrangement joins TRBV7-2 to TRBJ2-7; TCRdb selects TRBD1, and the lack of DNA leaves this call unchecked. This CDR3 spans 15 amino acids. Germline CDR1 SGHTA, CDR2 FQGNSA. The CDR3 protein is CASSSRTGGTYEQYF.

This chain connects TRBV7-6 to TRBJ1-2. Germline V gives CDR1 SGHVS, CDR2 FNYEAQ. There are 15 residues in the CDR3. The CDR3 loop reads CASSRESPGMDGYTF. The whole variable domain, remainder taken from reference TRBV7-6 and TRBJ1-2, is GAGVSQSPRYKVTKRGQDVALRCDPISGHVSLYWYRQALGQGPEFLTYFNYEAQQDKSGLPNDRFSAERPEGSISTLTIQRTEQRDSAMYRCASSRESPGMDGYTFGSGTRLTVV.

The chain links TRBV18 to TRBJ2-7; TCRdb picks TRBD2, but there is no DNA to check that call. The V gene's germline CDR1 is KGHSH and CDR2 LQKENI. CDR3 length equals 15 residues. CDR3 residues: CASSPGLAAIREQYF.

The rearrangement joins TRBV15 to TRBJ2-1; TCRdb picks TRBD2, but there is no DNA to check that call. Germline V gives CDR1 LNHNV, CDR2 YYDKDF (reference sequence). The CDR3 loop spans 17 amino acids. The CDR3 sequence: CATSRVPTSGRLNEQFF.

J is TRBJ1-5 and V is TRBV27. The CDR3 spans 12 residues. Germline CDR1 and CDR2: MNHEY and SMNVEV (reference sequence). CDR3 protein: CASSYSNQPQHF.

V is TRBV6-5 and J is TRBJ2-3. CDR1 and CDR2 from the germline V gene are MNHEY and SVGAGI. The CDR3 is made up of 14 amino acids. The CDR3 sequence: CASSKTLVEDTQYF.

This clonotype is deemed medium-sized by its frequency. CDR3: CSASDTMNTEAFF. The J gene is TRBJ1-1, the V gene TRBV29-1; there is no DNA to check the TCRdb D call of TRBD1. This CDR3 contains 13 residues. Looked up from germline, CDR1 is SQVTM and CDR2 is ANQGSEA.

This clonotype is labeled medium-sized based on frequency. The CDR3 reads CAWSIGQGGNEKLFF. The chain couples TRBV30 to TRBJ1-4; TCRdb indicates TRBD1, and absent DNA this call remains unverified. Germline lookup yields CDR1 GTSNPN and CDR2 SVGIG (reference sequence). The CDR3 contains 15 residues.

By frequency, this clonotype is medium-sized. The chain has TRBV27 and TRBJ2-2. Per the germline V gene, CDR1 is MNHEY and CDR2 is SMNVEV (reference sequence). This CDR3 has 15 residues. The CDR3 is CASSSLGANTGELFF.

By frequency, this clonotype is medium-sized. The V gene is TRBV19, the J gene TRBJ2-1; the TCRdb D gene call, TRBD2, has no DNA to confirm it. CDR3 length: 17 residues. Germline CDR1 LNHDA, CDR2 SQIVND (reference sequence). CDR3 region: CASSIPPRTSGNNEQFF.

By frequency, this clonotype is medium-sized. V is TRBV19 and J is TRBJ2-3. This CDR3 has 14 residues. Germline CDR1 is LNHDA and CDR2 is SQIVND (reference sequence). CDR3 sequence reads: CASSIAVHTDTQYF.

The rearrangement links TRBV5-5 to TRBJ2-2; the TCRdb D gene call, TRBD1, has no DNA to confirm it. The V gene's germline CDR1 is SGHKS and CDR2 YYEKEE (reference sequence). The CDR3 is made up of 15 amino acids. The CDR3 loop reads CASSPPPPRTGELFF.